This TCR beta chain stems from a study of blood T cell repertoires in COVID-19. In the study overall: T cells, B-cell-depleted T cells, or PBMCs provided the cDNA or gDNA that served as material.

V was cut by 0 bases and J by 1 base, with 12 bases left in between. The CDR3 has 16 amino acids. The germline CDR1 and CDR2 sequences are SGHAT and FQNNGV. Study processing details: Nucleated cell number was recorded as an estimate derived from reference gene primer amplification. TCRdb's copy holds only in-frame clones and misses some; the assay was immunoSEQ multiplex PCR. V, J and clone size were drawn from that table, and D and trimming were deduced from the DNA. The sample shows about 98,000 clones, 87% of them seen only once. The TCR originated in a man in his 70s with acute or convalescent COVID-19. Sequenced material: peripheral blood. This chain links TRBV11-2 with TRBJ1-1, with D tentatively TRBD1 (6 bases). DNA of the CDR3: TGTGCCAGCAGCTTAGATGGCGGGGGCTGGAACACTGAAGCTTTCTTT. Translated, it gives CASSLDGGGWNTEAFF. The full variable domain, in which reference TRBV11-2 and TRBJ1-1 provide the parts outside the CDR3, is EAGVAQSPRYKIIEKRQSVAFWCNPISGHATLYWYQQILGQGPKLLIQFQNNGVVDDSQLPKDRFSAERLKGVDSTLKIQPAKLEDSAVYLCASSLDGGGWNTEAFFGQGTRLTVV.